Each of the 7 T cell receptor beta chains below was sequenced from the same sample in a study of shared clonotypes between healthy human individuals. Some clones are missing from TCRdb's copy, which holds only in-frame ones; the method was immunoSEQ multiplex PCR. The sample yields 1.6 million or so clones, roughly 96% seen once. Sequencing input: naive CD4+ T cells sorted from blood. As for subset: CD45RA+ positively selected. The receptors derive from a man under 40 in good health.

In DNA, the CDR3 is TGTGGTGAACACCGGGACAGGGTCTTATTGGATGGCTACACCTTC. This sequence encodes CGEHRDRVLLDGYTF. This chain links TRBV2 with TRBJ1-2; 9 nucleotides align to TRBD1. The CDR3 covers 15 residues. Looked up from germline, CDR1 is SNHLY and CDR2 is FYNNEI.

V usage is TRBV5-1 and J usage is TRBJ2-2; D possibly corresponds to TRBD2 (6 bases). The V and J ends lost 4 bases and 4 bases respectively, with 8 bases between them. Germline V CDR1 and CDR2: SGHRS, YFSETQ. The CDR3 sequence is 13 residues long. CDR3 region: CASSILATGELFF. The CDR3 DNA reads TGCGCCAGCAGCATACTAGCCACCGGGGAGCTGTTTTTT.

This clone came up a few times. The genes are TRBV10-3 and TRBJ1-2; 11 nucleotides align to TRBD1. J gave up 3 bases and V 6 bases, and 3 bases lay outside the gene matches. The CDR3 sequence is 14 residues long. Germline-derived CDR1 and CDR2 are ENHRY and SYGVKD. DNA of the CDR3: TGTGCCATCAGCCAGGGACAGGGGGACTATGGCTACACCTTC. It is translated as CAISQGQGDYGYTF.

The V and J genes are TRBV30 and TRBJ2-2, with 10 bases aligning to TRBD1. The CDR3 sequence is 15 residues long. Trimming took 5 bases from V and 4 from J; bases not matched to a gene: 7. Germline V CDR1 and CDR2: GTSNPN, SVGIG (reference sequence). CDR3 residues: CAWGIGTGATGELFF. In DNA form, the CDR3 reads TGTGCCTGGGGTATCGGGACAGGGGCCACCGGGGAGCTGTTTTTT.

The chain employs TRBV19 and TRBJ2-7, with a possible D match to TRBD2 (5 bases). The V end was cut by 3 bases, the J end by 5 bases, with 8 bases between. Germline loops: CDR1 LNHDA, CDR2 SQIVND (reference sequence). CDR3 length: 12 amino acids. The CDR3, as DNA: TGTGCCAGTAGTATGGCCGGGAACGAGCAGTACTTC. Translating gives CASSMAGNEQYF. The whole variable domain, filled in from reference TRBV19 and TRBJ2-7, reads DGGITQSPKYLFRKEGQNVTLSCEQNLNHDAMYWYRQDPGQGLRLIYYSQIVNDFQKGDIAEGYSVSREKKESFPLTVTSAQKNPTAFYLCASSMAGNEQYFGPGTRLTVT.

The V call is TRBV6-1, the J call TRBJ2-6; no clear D gene. The CDR3 extends over 15 amino acids. Germline V CDR1 and CDR2: MNHNS, SASEGT. The V end lost 1 base, the J end lost 1 base, and 5 bases lay between the germline ends. For the CDR3, the DNA is TGTGCCAGCAGTGAAGACCCATCTGGGGCCAACGTCCTGACTTTC. This codes for CASSEDPSGANVLTF.

The CDR3 DNA reads as TGTGCCAGCAGTGATGAATGGGGACAGGGGACCTACGAGCAGTACTTC. It specifies CASSDEWGQGTYEQYF. The genes are TRBV6-1 and TRBJ2-7; the match to TRBD1 covers 10 bases. V shed 3 bases and J 2 bases; nucleotides not matched to a gene: 7. Per the germline V gene, CDR1 is MNHNS and CDR2 is SASEGT. The CDR3 runs to 16 residues.